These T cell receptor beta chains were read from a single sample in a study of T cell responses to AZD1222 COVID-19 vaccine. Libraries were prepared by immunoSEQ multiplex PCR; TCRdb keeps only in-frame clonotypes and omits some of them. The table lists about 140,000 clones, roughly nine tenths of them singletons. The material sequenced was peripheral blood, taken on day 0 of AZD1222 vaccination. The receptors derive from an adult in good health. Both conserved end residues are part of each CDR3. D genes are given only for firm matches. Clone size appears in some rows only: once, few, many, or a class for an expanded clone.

CDR3nt: TGTGCCAGCAGCAAAGACTGGGCAGGGGCAACTAATGAAAAACTGTTTTTT
CDR3aa: CASSKDWAGATNEKLFF
d_gene: NA
abundance: NA
v_gene: TRBV21-1
j_gene: TRBJ1-4
len: 17

CDR3nt: TGTGCCAGTAGCTTCCTTTTCGGGGGGGCCTCCAATGAGCAGTTCTTC
CDR3aa: CASSFLFGGASNEQFF
d_gene: TRBD2
abundance: NA
v_gene: TRBV19
j_gene: TRBJ2-1
len: 16

CDR3nt: TGTGCCTGGAGCCAAGGGACAGGGACTCAGCCCCAGCATTTT
CDR3aa: CAWSQGTGTQPQHF
d_gene: TRBD1
abundance: NA
v_gene: TRBV30
j_gene: TRBJ1-5
len: 14

CDR3nt: TGTGCCATCCGAGCGGGGCACACCGGGGAGCTGTTTTTT
CDR3aa: CAIRAGHTGELFF
d_gene: TRBD2
abundance: NA
v_gene: TRBV4-2
j_gene: TRBJ2-2
len: 13

CDR3nt: TGTGCCAGCAGTTCCGACAGGGGGCCGAACACTGAAGCTTTCTTT
CDR3aa: CASSSDRGPNTEAFF
d_gene: TRBD1
abundance: medium-sized
v_gene: TRBV6-1
j_gene: TRBJ1-1
len: 15

CDR3nt: TGTGCCAGTCGGGATGAGGGGATGAACACTGAAGCTTTCTTT
CDR3aa: CASRDEGMNTEAFF
d_gene: NA
abundance: NA
v_gene: TRBV19
j_gene: TRBJ1-1
len: 14

CDR3nt: TGTGCCAGCAGCGACCGGGACTCGGGGACTCGGCCCCAGCATTTT
CDR3aa: CASSDRDSGTRPQHF
d_gene: NA
abundance: NA
v_gene: TRBV9
j_gene: TRBJ1-5
len: 15

CDR3nt: TGTGCCAGCACCCGGGACGGGGGTGGTACTGAAGCTTTCTTT
CDR3aa: CASTRDGGGTEAFF
d_gene: NA
abundance: NA
v_gene: TRBV2
j_gene: TRBJ1-1
len: 14

CDR3nt: TGTGCCAGCAGTTACTCTCCCATAAGGGGGCCCGGGACGGCTTTCTTT
CDR3aa: CASSYSPIRGPGTAFF
d_gene: TRBD1
abundance: NA
v_gene: TRBV27
j_gene: TRBJ1-1
len: 16

CDR3nt: TGTGCCAGCTCCCCGGGACAGGGGCAGCCCCAGCATTTT
CDR3aa: CASSPGQGQPQHF
d_gene: TRBD1
abundance: NA
v_gene: TRBV18
j_gene: TRBJ1-5
len: 13

CDR3nt: TGTGCCAGCAGTGTGCAGACCCAGTACTTC
CDR3aa: CASSVQTQYF
d_gene: NA
abundance: once
v_gene: TRBV2
j_gene: TRBJ2-5
len: 10

CDR3nt: TGCGCCAGCAGTGGATCAGTAAGCAATCAGCCCCAGCATTTT
CDR3aa: CASSGSVSNQPQHF
d_gene: NA
abundance: NA
v_gene: TRBV10-2
j_gene: TRBJ1-5
len: 14

CDR3nt: TGTGCCAGCAGCTTAGGGGCCCCAAGTCAGCCCCAGCATTTT
CDR3aa: CASSLGAPSQPQHF
d_gene: NA
abundance: NA
v_gene: TRBV7-2
j_gene: TRBJ1-5
len: 14

CDR3nt: TGTGCCAGTGCCGGGAGCTTCCAGTTCTTC
CDR3aa: CASAGSFQFF
d_gene: NA
abundance: NA
v_gene: TRBV2
j_gene: TRBJ2-1
len: 10

CDR3nt: TGTGCCAGCAGTTTATTCGGGGGTTCAGGAAACACCATATATTTT
CDR3aa: CASSLFGGSGNTIYF
d_gene: NA
abundance: NA
v_gene: TRBV28
j_gene: TRBJ1-3
len: 15